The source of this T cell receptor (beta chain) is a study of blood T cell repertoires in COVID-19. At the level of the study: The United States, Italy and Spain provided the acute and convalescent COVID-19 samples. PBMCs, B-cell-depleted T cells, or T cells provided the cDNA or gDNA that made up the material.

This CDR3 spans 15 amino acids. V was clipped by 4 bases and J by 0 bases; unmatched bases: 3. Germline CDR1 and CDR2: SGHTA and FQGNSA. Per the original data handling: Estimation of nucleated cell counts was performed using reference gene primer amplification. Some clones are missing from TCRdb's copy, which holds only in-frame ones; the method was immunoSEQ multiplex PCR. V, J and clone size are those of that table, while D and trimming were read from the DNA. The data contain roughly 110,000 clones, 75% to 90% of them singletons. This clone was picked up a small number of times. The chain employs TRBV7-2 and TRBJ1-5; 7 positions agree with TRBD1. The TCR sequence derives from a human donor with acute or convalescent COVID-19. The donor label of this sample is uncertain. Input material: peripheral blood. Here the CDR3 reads CASSSQGVSNQPQHF. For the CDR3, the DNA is TGTGCCAGCAGCTCCCAGGGGGTTAGCAATCAGCCCCAGCATTTT.